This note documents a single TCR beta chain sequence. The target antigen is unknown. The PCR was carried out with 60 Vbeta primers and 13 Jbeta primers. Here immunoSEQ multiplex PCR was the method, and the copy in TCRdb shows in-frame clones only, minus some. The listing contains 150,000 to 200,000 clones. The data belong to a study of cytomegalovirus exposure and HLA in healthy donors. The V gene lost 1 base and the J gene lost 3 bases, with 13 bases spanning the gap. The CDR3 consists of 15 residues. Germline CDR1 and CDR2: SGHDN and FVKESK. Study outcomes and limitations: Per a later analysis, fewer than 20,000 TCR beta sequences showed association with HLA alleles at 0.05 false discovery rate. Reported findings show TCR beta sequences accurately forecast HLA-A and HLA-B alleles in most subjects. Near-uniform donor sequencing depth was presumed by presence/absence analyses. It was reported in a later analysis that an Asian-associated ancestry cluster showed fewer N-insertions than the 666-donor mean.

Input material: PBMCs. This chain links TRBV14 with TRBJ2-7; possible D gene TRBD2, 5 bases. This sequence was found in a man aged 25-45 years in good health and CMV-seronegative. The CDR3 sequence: CASSQVSHGNYEQYF. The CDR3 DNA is TGTGCCAGCAGCCAAGTGTCGCACGGGAACTACGAGCAGTACTTC. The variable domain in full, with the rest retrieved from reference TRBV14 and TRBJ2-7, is EAGVTQFPSHSVIEKGQTVTLRCDPISGHDNLYWYRRVMGKEIKFLLHFVKESKQDESGMPNNRFLAERTGGTYSTLKVQPAELEDSGVYFCASSQVSHGNYEQYFGPGTRLTVT.